One sample yielded the 19 T cell receptor beta chains listed below, sequenced in a study of cytomegalovirus exposure and HLA in healthy donors. PCR involved 60 Vbeta and 13 Jbeta primers. The data were produced by immunoSEQ multiplex PCR, yet TCRdb's version contains in-frame clones alone and is incomplete. The table gives around 210,000 clones; the top ten clones make up about 1.1% of it. Sequenced material: PBMCs. These receptors all stem from a girl aged 2-10 years in good health and CMV-seropositive.

The chain has TRBV5-4 and TRBJ2-5; D is possibly TRBD2 (7 bases). Germline V gene lookup returns CDR1 SGHNT and CDR2 YYREEE (reference sequence). This CDR3 has 15 residues. V was cut by 5 bases and J by 5 bases, with 19 bases left in between. The CDR3 reads CASSTPLGGLETQYF. The CDR3 nucleotides are TGTGCCAGCAGTACGCCCTTGGGGGGGCTGGAGACCCAGTACTTC.

The rearrangement links TRBV6-1 to TRBJ2-7, with TRBD2 matching over 10 bases. After removal of 4 bases from V and 1 base from J, the junction contained 16 bases not matched to a gene. Per the germline V gene, CDR1 is MNHNS and CDR2 is SASEGT. This CDR3 is built from 19 residues. CDR3 DNA sequence: TGTGCCAGCAGTGGCCCACAGGACAGAAGCGGGAGGGCGTCCTACGAGCAGTACTTC. As protein: CASSGPQDRSGRASYEQYF.

The rearrangement joins TRBV5-1 to TRBJ1-2, with 7 nucleotides matching TRBD1. The germline CDR1 and CDR2 sequences are SGHRS and YFSETQ. This CDR3 region has 16 residues. V dropped 0 bases and J dropped 4; count of bases not matched to a gene: 9. The CDR3 protein is CASSLAQDREVYGYTF. CDR3 bases: TGCGCCAGCAGCTTGGCTCAAGACAGGGAAGTCTATGGCTACACCTTC.

This chain connects TRBV6-5 to TRBJ2-3; 8 bases are a match to TRBD1. The CDR3 spans 14 residues. Losses at the gene ends were 11 bases for V and 5 bases for J; bases not matched to a gene: 12. Germline V gene lookup returns CDR1 MNHEY and CDR2 SVGAGI. The CDR3 DNA follows: TGTGCCTCCAGTTACTTGACAGGGGAAGATACGCAGTATTTT. Translation: CASSYLTGEDTQYF.

The chain employs TRBV6-1 and TRBJ2-7; 9 bases are a match to TRBD1. The CDR3 extends over 13 amino acids. J lost 1 base, V lost 9 bases, and 4 bases had no gene match. Germline lookup yields CDR1 MNHNS and CDR2 SASEGT. CDR3 coding DNA: TGTGCCAGTTCCGGGACAGGGTCCTACGAGCAGTACTTC. As protein: CASSGTGSYEQYF.

About this clone: Additional DNA sequences in this sample encode the identical CDR3. The J gene is TRBJ1-1, the V gene TRBV19; 7 nucleotides match TRBD1. The CDR3 covers 14 residues. Germline lookup yields CDR1 LNHDA and CDR2 SQIVND (reference sequence). Trimming removed 5 bases from V and 1 base from J; junction bases left unmatched: 4. The CDR3 DNA is TGTGCCAGTAGTCGGACAGGCGGGAACACTGAAGCTTTCTTT. This sequence encodes CASSRTGGNTEAFF.

The V gene is TRBV15, the J gene TRBJ2-1; TRBD2 matches 7 bases. The CDR3 totals 15 residues. CDR1 is LNHNV, CDR2 YYDKDF, per germline (reference sequence). After removal of 6 bases from V and 4 bases from J, the junction contained 9 bases not matched to a gene. This chain's CDR3 is CATSMSAGAYNEQFF. CDR3 coding DNA: TGTGCCACCAGTATGAGCGCGGGAGCTTACAATGAGCAGTTCTTC.

The chain recombines TRBV29-1 with TRBJ1-2, with 8 positions matching TRBD1. V lost 3 bases and J lost 12; bases outside the gene matches: 9. The CDR3 runs 12 residues. The germline gives CDR1 SQVTM, CDR2 ANQGSEA. CDR3 in amino acids: CSVEEDRAAHTF. The CDR3 DNA follows: TGCAGCGTTGAGGAGGACAGGGCGGCTCACACCTTC.

The genes are TRBV6-4 and TRBJ2-1; the match to TRBD2 covers 7 bases. CDR1 is MRHNA, CDR2 SNTAGT, per germline. The CDR3 is 14 residues long. After removal of 6 bases from V and 4 bases from J, the junction contained 6 bases not matched to a gene. DNA of the CDR3: TGTGCCAGCAGCCGTTTGGGAGGGTACAATGAGCAGTTCTTC. This translates into CASSRLGGYNEQFF.

This chain uses TRBV27 with TRBJ1-5; D gene ambiguous. This CDR3 region has 15 residues. The germline V and J ends were trimmed by 3 bases and 5 bases, with 14 bases remaining between them. Germline-derived CDR1 and CDR2 are MNHEY and SMNVEV (reference sequence). The CDR3 loop is CASSLGSQPHQPQHF. The CDR3 DNA reads as TGTGCCAGCAGTTTGGGCAGCCAACCCCATCAGCCCCAGCATTTT.

The rearrangement joins TRBV5-1 to TRBJ1-4, with D perhaps TRBD1 (6 bases). CDR1 is SGHRS and CDR2 is YFSETQ in the germline V gene. Trimming took 5 bases from V and 6 from J, leaving 17 bases between them. The CDR3 contains 15 residues. The CDR3 is CASSSRGGEYEKLFF. The CDR3 DNA is TGCGCCAGCAGTTCACGGGGGGGCGAATATGAAAAACTGTTTTTT.

The chain employs TRBV4-1 and TRBJ2-5; no definite D call. CDR3 length: 15 residues. V was cut by 0 bases and J by 1 base, with 9 bases left in between. Looked up from germline, CDR1 is MGHRA and CDR2 is YSYEKL. The CDR3 sequence is CASSQDPAIQETQYF. CDR3 nucleotides: TGCGCCAGCAGCCAAGATCCTGCTATCCAAGAGACCCAGTACTTC.

The chain combines TRBV7-9 with TRBJ2-1; 8 bases align to TRBD2. Germline V gene sequence: CDR1 SEHNR, CDR2 FQNEAQ (reference sequence). CDR3 length equals 16 residues. Trimming cost V 5 bases and J 5 bases; bases outside gene matches: 11. CDR3 nucleotide sequence: TGTGCCAGCAGCCTCTTCAGCGGGAGTAGCCACAATGAGCAGTTCTTC. It encodes CASSLFSGSSHNEQFF.

V is TRBV7-8 and J is TRBJ2-7; D is ambiguous. This CDR3 is built from 14 residues. Germline-derived CDR1 and CDR2 are SGHVS and FQNEAQ. The germline V and J ends were trimmed by 1 base and 3 bases, with 10 bases remaining between them. The CDR3 protein is CASSLDLKSYEQYF. The DNA of the CDR3 is TGTGCCAGCAGCTTAGATTTGAAGAGCTACGAGCAGTACTTC.

CDR3 amino acids: CASSTGLAGTGELFF. The DNA for the CDR3 is TGTGCCAGCAGCACCGGACTAGCGGGCACCGGGGAGCTGTTTTTT. The chain combines TRBV2 with TRBJ2-2; 11 bases map to TRBD2. Germline loops: CDR1 SNHLY, CDR2 FYNNEI. The trim removed 6 bases at V and 4 bases at J, leaving 4 bases unmatched. The CDR3 loop spans 15 amino acids.

The chain combines TRBV6-1 with TRBJ1-1; a possible D gene is TRBD1 (5 bases). V was shortened by 3 bases and J by 5 bases, with 13 bases between the two germline ends. There are 14 residues in the CDR3. From germline, CDR1 is MNHNS and CDR2 SASEGT. CDR3 sequence: CASSDSLGGTEAFF. In DNA, the CDR3 is TGTGCCAGCAGTGACTCCTTGGGGGGTACTGAAGCTTTCTTT.

This chain links TRBV5-6 with TRBJ2-5; 8 bases fit TRBD1. Germline trimming cut 2 bases from V and 4 bases from J; bases unmatched to any gene: 7. The CDR3 is 15 residues long. CDR1 is SGHDT and CDR2 is YYEEEE in the germline V gene. CDR3 residues: CASSFSGTGIETQYF. CDR3 bases: TGTGCCAGCAGCTTCTCAGGGACAGGAATAGAGACCCAGTACTTC.

V is TRBV27 and J is TRBJ2-3; 12 bases match TRBD2. The CDR3 is made up of 16 amino acids. Germline CDR1 and CDR2: MNHEY and SMNVEV (reference sequence). V was clipped by 5 bases and J by 2 bases; unmatched bases: 5. The CDR3 bases are TGTGCCAGCAGTCTACTAGCGGGAGGTATCACAGATACGCAGTATTTT. The encoded protein is CASSLLAGGITDTQYF.

V is TRBV5-4 and J is TRBJ2-3, with TRBD1 as a possible D gene (6 bases). This CDR3 comprises 17 residues. Trimming removed 4 bases at V and 3 bases at J, with 21 bases between. Per germline, CDR1 SGHNT and CDR2 YYREEE (reference sequence). CDR3 residues: CASSPTLQGGGTDTQYF. CDR3 DNA sequence: TGTGCCAGCAGCCCGACCTTACAGGGTGGAGGAACAGATACGCAGTATTTT.